This TCR beta chain was identified during a study of CD8 T cells in ankylosing spondylitis. In regard to this clonotype: Its target is not known.

With molecular barcodes, quantitative 5'-RACE was used to make the TCR beta libraries. Each CDR3 protein is one row after TCRdb ran MiXCR on the 5' RACE reads. The sample carries around 340,000 distinct CDR3 sequences, about 15% recorded once. Study results and limitations: Ankylosing spondylitis blood seemed to carry a telltale TCR beta motif made of under 10 highly homologous variants. In ankylosing spondylitis patients, matched synovial fluid reportedly showed significant enrichment of disease-linked clones.

CDR1 SGHAT and CDR2 FQNNGV come from the germline V gene. The CDR3 is 18 amino acids. Trimming took 5 bases from V and 0 from J; bases not matched to a gene: 4. The source is a male donor with ankylosing spondylitis or in good health (not recorded which). The sample consisted of blood, either unsorted or a sorted T cell fraction (not recorded which). The V and J genes are TRBV11-2 and TRBJ2-2; 15 positions match TRBD2. The CDR3 nucleotides are TGTGCCAGCAGCCGAGGGACTAGCGGGGGGACGAACACCGGGGAGCTGTTTTTT. Translating it yields CASSRGTSGGTNTGELFF.